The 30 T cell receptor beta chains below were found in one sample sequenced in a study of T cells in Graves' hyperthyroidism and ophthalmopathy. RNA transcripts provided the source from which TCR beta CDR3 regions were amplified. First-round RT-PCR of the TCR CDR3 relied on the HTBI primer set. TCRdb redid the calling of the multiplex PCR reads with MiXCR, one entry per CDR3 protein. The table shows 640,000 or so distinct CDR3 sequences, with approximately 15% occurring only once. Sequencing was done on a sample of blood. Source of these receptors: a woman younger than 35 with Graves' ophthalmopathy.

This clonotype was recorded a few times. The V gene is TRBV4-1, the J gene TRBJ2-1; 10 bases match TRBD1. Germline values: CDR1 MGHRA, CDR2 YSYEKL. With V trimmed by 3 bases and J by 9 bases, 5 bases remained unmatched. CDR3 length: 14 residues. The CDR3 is CASSQSGTGAEQFF. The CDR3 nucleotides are TGCGCCAGCAGCCAGTCCGGGACAGGGGCTGAGCAGTTCTTC.

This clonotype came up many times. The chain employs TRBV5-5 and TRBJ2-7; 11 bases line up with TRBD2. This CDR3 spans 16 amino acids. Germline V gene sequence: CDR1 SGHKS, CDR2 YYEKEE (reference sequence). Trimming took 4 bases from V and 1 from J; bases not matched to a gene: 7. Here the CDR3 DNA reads TGTGCCAGCAGCGTAACCGGGACTAGCGGATCCTACGAGCAGTACTTC. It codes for CASSVTGTSGSYEQYF.

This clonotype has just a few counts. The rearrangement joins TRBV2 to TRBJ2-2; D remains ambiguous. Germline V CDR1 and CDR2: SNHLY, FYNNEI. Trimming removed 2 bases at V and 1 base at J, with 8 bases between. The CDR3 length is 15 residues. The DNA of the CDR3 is TGTGCCAGCAGTGAACCCCTAAGGAACACCGGGGAGCTGTTTTTT. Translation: CASSEPLRNTGELFF.

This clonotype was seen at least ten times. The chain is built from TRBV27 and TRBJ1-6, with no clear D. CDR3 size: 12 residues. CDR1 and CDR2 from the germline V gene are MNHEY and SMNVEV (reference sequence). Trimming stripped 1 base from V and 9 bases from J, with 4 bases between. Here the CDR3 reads CASSLWGSPLHF. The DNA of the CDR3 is TGTGCCAGCAGTTTATGGGGTTCACCCCTCCACTTT.

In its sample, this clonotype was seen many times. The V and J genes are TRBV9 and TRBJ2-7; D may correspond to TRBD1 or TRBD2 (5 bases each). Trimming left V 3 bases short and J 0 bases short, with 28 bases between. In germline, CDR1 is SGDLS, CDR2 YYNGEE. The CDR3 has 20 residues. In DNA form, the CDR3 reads TGTGCCAGCAGCGCTTCCTCAGAGGGGTTAGGATGGCCATCCTCCTACGAGCAGTACTTC. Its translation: CASSASSEGLGWPSSYEQYF.

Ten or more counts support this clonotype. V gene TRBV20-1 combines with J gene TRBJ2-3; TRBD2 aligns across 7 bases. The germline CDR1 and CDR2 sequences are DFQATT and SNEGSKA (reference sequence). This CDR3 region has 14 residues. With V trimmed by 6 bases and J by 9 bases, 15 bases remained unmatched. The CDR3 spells CSANLAAGVETQYF. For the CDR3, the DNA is TGCAGTGCCAACCTAGCGGCGGGAGTGGAGACGCAGTATTTT.

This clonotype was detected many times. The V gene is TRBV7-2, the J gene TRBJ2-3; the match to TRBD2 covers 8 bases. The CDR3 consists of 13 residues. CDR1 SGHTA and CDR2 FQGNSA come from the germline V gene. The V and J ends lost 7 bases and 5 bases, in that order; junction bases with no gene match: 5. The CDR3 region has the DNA TGTGCCAGCACCTACGGGGGGGGAGATACGCAGTATTTT. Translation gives CASTYGGGDTQYF.

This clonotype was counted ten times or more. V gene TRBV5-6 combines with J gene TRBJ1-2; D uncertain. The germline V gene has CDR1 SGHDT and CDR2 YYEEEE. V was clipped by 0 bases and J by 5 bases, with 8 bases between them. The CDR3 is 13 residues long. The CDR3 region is CASSLDPLYGYTF. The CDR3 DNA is TGTGCCAGCAGCTTGGACCCCCTATATGGCTACACCTTC.

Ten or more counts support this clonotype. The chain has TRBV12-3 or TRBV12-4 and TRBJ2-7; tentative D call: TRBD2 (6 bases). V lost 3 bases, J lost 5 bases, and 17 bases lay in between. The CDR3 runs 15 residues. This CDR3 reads CASSFVIAAQDEQYF. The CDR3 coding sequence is TGTGCCAGCAGTTTCGTAATAGCGGCTCAGGACGAGCAGTACTTC.

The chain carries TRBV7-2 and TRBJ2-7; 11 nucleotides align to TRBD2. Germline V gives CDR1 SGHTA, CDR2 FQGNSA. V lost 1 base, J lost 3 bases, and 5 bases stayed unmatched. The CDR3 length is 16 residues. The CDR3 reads CASSLGLAGSFYEQYF. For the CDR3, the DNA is TGTGCCAGCAGCTTAGGACTAGCGGGAAGTTTCTACGAGCAGTACTTC. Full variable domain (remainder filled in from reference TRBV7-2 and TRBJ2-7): GAGVSQSPSNKVTEKGKDVELRCDPISGHTALYWYRQSLGQGLEFLIYFQGNSAPDKSGLPSDRFSAERTGGSVSTLTIQRTQQEDSAVYLCASSLGLAGSFYEQYFGPGTRLTVT.

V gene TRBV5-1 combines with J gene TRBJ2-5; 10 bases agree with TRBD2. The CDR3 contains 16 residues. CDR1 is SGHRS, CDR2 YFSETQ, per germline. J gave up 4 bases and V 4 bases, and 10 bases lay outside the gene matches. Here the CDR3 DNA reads TGCGCCAGCAGCGGGAATAGCGGGAGGTGGCGAGAGACCCAGTACTTC. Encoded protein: CASSGNSGRWRETQYF.

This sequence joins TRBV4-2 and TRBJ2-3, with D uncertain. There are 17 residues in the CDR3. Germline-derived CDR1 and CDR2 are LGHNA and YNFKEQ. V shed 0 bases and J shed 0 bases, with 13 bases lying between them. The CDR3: CASSQDVGASSTDTQYF. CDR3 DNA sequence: TGTGCCAGCAGCCAAGATGTGGGCGCGTCTAGCACAGATACGCAGTATTTT.

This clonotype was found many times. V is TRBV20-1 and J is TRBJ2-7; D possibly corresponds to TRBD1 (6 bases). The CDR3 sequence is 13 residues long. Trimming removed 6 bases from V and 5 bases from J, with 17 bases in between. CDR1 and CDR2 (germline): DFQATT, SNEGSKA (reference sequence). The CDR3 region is CSALANSGDEQYF. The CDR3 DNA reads TGCAGTGCCTTGGCCAACTCAGGGGACGAGCAGTACTTC.

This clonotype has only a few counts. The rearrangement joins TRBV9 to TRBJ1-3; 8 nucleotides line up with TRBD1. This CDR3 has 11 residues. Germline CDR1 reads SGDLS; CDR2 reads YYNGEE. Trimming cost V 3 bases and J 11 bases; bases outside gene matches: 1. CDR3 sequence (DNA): TGTGCCAGCAGCGCGGACAGGGCCATATATTTT. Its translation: CASSADRAIYF.

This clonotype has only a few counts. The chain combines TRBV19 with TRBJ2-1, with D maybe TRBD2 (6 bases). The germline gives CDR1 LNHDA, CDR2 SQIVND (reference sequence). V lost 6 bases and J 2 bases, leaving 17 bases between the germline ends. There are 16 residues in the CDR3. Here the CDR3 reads CASSPGAGTPYNEQFF. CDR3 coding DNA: TGTGCCAGTAGCCCCGGGGCGGGGACTCCCTACAATGAGCAGTTCTTC. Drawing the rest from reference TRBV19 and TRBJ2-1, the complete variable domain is DGGITQSPKYLFRKEGQNVTLSCEQNLNHDAMYWYRQDPGQGLRLIYYSQIVNDFQKGDIAEGYSVSREKKESFPLTVTSAQKNPTAFYLCASSPGAGTPYNEQFFGPGTRLTVL.

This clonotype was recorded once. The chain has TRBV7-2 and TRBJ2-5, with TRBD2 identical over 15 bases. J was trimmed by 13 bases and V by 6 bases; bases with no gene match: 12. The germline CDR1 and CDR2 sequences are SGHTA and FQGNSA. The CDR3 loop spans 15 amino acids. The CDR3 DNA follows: TGTGCCAGCAGTCGAAACCCGGGACTAGCGGGAGGCGGGTACTTC. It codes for CASSRNPGLAGGGYF.

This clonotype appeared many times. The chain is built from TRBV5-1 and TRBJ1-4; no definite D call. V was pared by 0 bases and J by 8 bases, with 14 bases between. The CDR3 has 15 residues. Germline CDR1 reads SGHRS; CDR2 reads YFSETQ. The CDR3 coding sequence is TGCGCCAGCAGCTTGGGCGGACGGGGAAGCGAAAAACTGTTTTTT. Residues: CASSLGGRGSEKLFF.

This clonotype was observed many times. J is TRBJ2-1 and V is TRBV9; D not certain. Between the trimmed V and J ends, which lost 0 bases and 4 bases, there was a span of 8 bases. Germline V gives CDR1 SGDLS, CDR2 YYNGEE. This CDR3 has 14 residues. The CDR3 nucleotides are TGTGCCAGCAGCGTAGAAGTAAGATACAATGAGCAGTTCTTC. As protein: CASSVEVRYNEQFF.

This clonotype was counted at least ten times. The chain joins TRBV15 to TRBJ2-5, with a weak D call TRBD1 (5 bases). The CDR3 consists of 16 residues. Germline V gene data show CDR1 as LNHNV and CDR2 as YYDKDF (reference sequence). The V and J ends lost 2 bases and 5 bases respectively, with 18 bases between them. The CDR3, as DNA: TGTGCCACCAGCAGACCTGAGGCACAGGCCCGCGAGACCCAGTACTTC. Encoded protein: CATSRPEAQARETQYF.

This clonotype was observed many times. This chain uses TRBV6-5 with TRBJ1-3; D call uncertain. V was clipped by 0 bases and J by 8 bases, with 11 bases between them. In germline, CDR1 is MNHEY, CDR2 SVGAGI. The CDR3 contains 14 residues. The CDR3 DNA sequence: TGTGCCAGCAGTTACTCGGCCCACGGATACACCATATATTTT. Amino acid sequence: CASSYSAHGYTIYF.

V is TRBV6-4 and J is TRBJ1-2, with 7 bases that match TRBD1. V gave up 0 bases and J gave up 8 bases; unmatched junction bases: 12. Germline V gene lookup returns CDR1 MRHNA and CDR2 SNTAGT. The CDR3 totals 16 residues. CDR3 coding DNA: TGTGCCAGCAGTGACTCGAGCGGCGGCAGGGGGAGAGGCTACACCTTC. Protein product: CASSDSSGGRGRGYTF.

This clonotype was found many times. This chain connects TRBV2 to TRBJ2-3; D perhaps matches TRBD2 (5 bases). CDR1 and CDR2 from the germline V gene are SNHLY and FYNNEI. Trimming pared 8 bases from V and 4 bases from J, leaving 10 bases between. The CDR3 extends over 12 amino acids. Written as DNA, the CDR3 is TGTGCCAGCGCGGGCCTATCAGATACGCAGTATTTT. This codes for CASAGLSDTQYF.

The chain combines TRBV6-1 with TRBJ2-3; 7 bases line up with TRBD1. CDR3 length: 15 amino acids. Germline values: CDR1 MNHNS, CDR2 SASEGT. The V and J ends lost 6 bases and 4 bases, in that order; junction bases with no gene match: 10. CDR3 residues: CASRENQGGPDTQYF. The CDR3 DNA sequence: TGTGCCAGCAGAGAAAACCAAGGGGGCCCAGATACGCAGTATTTT.

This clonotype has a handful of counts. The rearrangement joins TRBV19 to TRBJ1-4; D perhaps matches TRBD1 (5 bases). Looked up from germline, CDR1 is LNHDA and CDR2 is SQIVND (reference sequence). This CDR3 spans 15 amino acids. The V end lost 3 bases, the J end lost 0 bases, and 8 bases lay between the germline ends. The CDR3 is CASSMGLTTNEKLFF. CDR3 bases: TGTGCCAGTAGTATGGGACTTACAACTAATGAAAAACTGTTTTTT. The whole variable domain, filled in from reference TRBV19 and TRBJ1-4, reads DGGITQSPKYLFRKEGQNVTLSCEQNLNHDAMYWYRQDPGQGLRLIYYSQIVNDFQKGDIAEGYSVSREKKESFPLTVTSAQKNPTAFYLCASSMGLTTNEKLFFGSGTQLSVL.

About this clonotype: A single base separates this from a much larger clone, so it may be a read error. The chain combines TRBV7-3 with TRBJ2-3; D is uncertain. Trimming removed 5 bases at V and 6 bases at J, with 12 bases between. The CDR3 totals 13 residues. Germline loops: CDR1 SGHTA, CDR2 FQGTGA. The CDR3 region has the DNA TGTGCCAGCAGCACGGTAGAGGACGATACGCAGTATTTT. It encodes CASSTVEDDTQYF.

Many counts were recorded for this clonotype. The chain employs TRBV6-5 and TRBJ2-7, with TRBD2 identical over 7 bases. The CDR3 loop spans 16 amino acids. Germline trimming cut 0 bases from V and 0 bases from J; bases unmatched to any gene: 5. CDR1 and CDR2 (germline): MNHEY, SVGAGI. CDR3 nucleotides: TGTGCCAGCAGTTACTCCTCTAGCGGTAGCTCCTACGAGCAGTACTTC. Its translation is CASSYSSSGSSYEQYF.

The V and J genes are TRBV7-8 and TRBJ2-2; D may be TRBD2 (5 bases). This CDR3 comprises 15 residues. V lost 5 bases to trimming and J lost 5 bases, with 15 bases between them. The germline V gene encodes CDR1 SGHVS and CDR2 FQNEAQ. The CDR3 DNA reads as TGTGCCAGCAGCCCCCACGCGGGTGGGACCGGGGAGCTGTTTTTT. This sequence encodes CASSPHAGGTGELFF.

CDR3 amino acids: CASSPMTSGNTGELFF. The CDR3 DNA is TGTGCCAGCTCACCGATGACTAGCGGAAACACCGGGGAGCTGTTTTTT. The V gene is TRBV18, the J gene TRBJ2-2, with 9 bases aligning to TRBD2. Germline V lookup: CDR1 KGHSH, CDR2 LQKENI. After removal of 3 bases from V and 2 bases from J, the junction contained 4 bases not matched to a gene. This CDR3 contains 16 residues.

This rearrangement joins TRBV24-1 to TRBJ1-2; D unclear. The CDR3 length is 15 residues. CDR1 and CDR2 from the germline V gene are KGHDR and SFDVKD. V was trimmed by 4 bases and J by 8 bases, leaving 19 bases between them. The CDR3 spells CATSDRSRGLHGYTF. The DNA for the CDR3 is TGTGCCACCAGTGACCGCTCTCGAGGGTTGCACGGCTACACCTTC.

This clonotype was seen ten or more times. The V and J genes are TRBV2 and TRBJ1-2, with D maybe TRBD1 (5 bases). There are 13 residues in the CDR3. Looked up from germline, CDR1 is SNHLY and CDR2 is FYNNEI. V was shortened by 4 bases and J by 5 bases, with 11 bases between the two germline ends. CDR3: CASSALTVYGYTF. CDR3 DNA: TGTGCCAGCAGTGCATTGACAGTTTATGGCTACACCTTC.